This is a list of T cell receptor beta chains from one sample in a study of shared clonotypes between healthy human individuals. The method was immunoSEQ multiplex PCR; TCRdb's version includes in-frame clones alone and lacks a portion of them. Of under 2,000,000 clones in the sample, less than 95% are singletons; the top ten hold more than 0.9%. The sample taken for sequencing was naive CD8+ T cells sorted from blood. These receptors were taken from a man younger than 35 in good health. CDR3s include the opening cysteine and the closing phenylalanine or tryptophan. Fields, in order: V gene, CDR3 length, D gene, J gene, clone size, CDR3 DNA, CDR3 protein. D genes are given only for firm matches. Size is omitted from some rows. Given values are once, few, many or a class for expanded clones.

v_call: TRBV9; cdr3_length: 17; d_call: TRBD2; j_call: TRBJ2-3; clone_size: once; cdr3_nt: TGTGCCAGCAGCGTACGGGGCAGCGGGAGAAGGGAAGATACGCAGTATTTT; cdr3_aa: CASSVRGSGRREDTQYF
v_call: TRBV2; cdr3_length: 13; d_call: -; j_call: TRBJ2-7; clone_size: -; cdr3_nt: TGTGCCAGCAGTGATGGCCAAGTAAACGAGCAGTACTTC; cdr3_aa: CASSDGQVNEQYF
v_call: TRBV2; cdr3_length: 16; d_call: -; j_call: TRBJ2-3; clone_size: -; cdr3_nt: TGTGCCAGCAGCCAAAAGACAGGTTCGTACGGAGATACGCAGTATTTT; cdr3_aa: CASSQKTGSYGDTQYF
v_call: TRBV18; cdr3_length: 18; d_call: TRBD1; j_call: TRBJ2-7; clone_size: -; cdr3_nt: TGTGCCAGCTCACCACCGTCGGACAGGGTCGACATTAGCTACGAGCAGTACTTC; cdr3_aa: CASSPPSDRVDISYEQYF
v_call: TRBV6-5; cdr3_length: 12; d_call: TRBD1; j_call: TRBJ2-7; clone_size: -; cdr3_nt: TGTGCCAGCGGGGACAGTAACTACGAGCAGTACTTC; cdr3_aa: CASGDSNYEQYF
v_call: TRBV6-5; cdr3_length: 14; d_call: -; j_call: TRBJ1-2; clone_size: -; cdr3_nt: TGTGCCAGCAGTTACAATCCAGTTAACTATGGCTACACCTTC; cdr3_aa: CASSYNPVNYGYTF
v_call: TRBV6-1; cdr3_length: 15; d_call: TRBD2; j_call: TRBJ2-7; clone_size: -; cdr3_nt: TGTGCCAGCGACGGACTAGCGGGAGTTCCCGACGAGCAGTACTTC; cdr3_aa: CASDGLAGVPDEQYF
v_call: TRBV13; cdr3_length: 13; d_call: -; j_call: TRBJ1-6; clone_size: few; cdr3_nt: TGTGCCAGCAGCTTAGGAGGGGACCCACCCCTCCACTTT; cdr3_aa: CASSLGGDPPLHF
v_call: TRBV30; cdr3_length: 13; d_call: TRBD2; j_call: TRBJ2-7; clone_size: -; cdr3_nt: TGTGCCTGGTCCTGGACTAGCAGCAACGAGCAGTACTTC; cdr3_aa: CAWSWTSSNEQYF
v_call: TRBV4-1; cdr3_length: 13; d_call: -; j_call: TRBJ2-1; clone_size: -; cdr3_nt: TGCGCCAGCAGCCAAGAGAGGGCATATGAGCAGTTCTTC; cdr3_aa: CASSQERAYEQFF
v_call: TRBV4-3; cdr3_length: 17; d_call: TRBD2; j_call: TRBJ2-1; clone_size: -; cdr3_nt: TGCGCCAGCAGCTCCGGACTAGCGGGAGGCTCCTACAATGAGCAGTTCTTC; cdr3_aa: CASSSGLAGGSYNEQFF
v_call: TRBV7-8; cdr3_length: 17; d_call: TRBD2; j_call: TRBJ2-7; clone_size: -; cdr3_nt: TGTGCCAGCAGCTTACCCCAGCGGGGGGGGATCCTCTACGAGCAGTACTTC; cdr3_aa: CASSLPQRGGILYEQYF
v_call: TRBV7-9; cdr3_length: 15; d_call: TRBD2; j_call: TRBJ2-7; clone_size: -; cdr3_nt: TGTGCCAGCAGCTCGGCCAGCGGGAGAGAAGATGAGCAGTACTTC; cdr3_aa: CASSSASGREDEQYF
v_call: TRBV2; cdr3_length: 14; d_call: TRBD1; j_call: TRBJ2-7; clone_size: -; cdr3_nt: TGTGCCGGCAAACAGGGGAAGGGAATTTTCGAGCAGTACTTC; cdr3_aa: CAGKQGKGIFEQYF
v_call: TRBV5-1; cdr3_length: 14; d_call: -; j_call: TRBJ2-5; clone_size: -; cdr3_nt: TGCGCCAGCAGCTTGAGAGGGGTTTTAGAGACCCAGTACTTC; cdr3_aa: CASSLRGVLETQYF
v_call: TRBV27; cdr3_length: 17; d_call: TRBD1; j_call: TRBJ2-3; clone_size: few; cdr3_nt: TGTGCCAGCAGCCCACTTGGGACAGGGGTAGGGGCAGATACGCAGTATTTT; cdr3_aa: CASSPLGTGVGADTQYF
v_call: TRBV30; cdr3_length: 11; d_call: -; j_call: TRBJ2-3; clone_size: once; cdr3_nt: TGTGCCTGGAGTGGAGCAGATACGCAGTATTTT; cdr3_aa: CAWSGADTQYF
v_call: TRBV29-1; cdr3_length: 16; d_call: -; j_call: TRBJ2-7; clone_size: -; cdr3_nt: TGCAGCGTTGAAGATCGTAAAGGGACCAGCTCCTACGAGCAGTACTTC; cdr3_aa: CSVEDRKGTSSYEQYF
v_call: TRBV7-6; cdr3_length: 15; d_call: TRBD2; j_call: TRBJ2-7; clone_size: -; cdr3_nt: TGTGCCAGCAGCTTGGGCTCTAGCGGAGACTACGAGCAGTACTTC; cdr3_aa: CASSLGSSGDYEQYF
v_call: TRBV6-1; cdr3_length: 14; d_call: -; j_call: TRBJ1-1; clone_size: -; cdr3_nt: TGTGCCAGCACCCTTAGGGGGATGAACACTGAAGCTTTCTTT; cdr3_aa: CASTLRGMNTEAFF
v_call: TRBV27; cdr3_length: 15; d_call: -; j_call: TRBJ2-2; clone_size: -; cdr3_nt: TGTGCCAGCAGTCCTATGTTGGGGAACACCGGGGAGCTGTTTTTT; cdr3_aa: CASSPMLGNTGELFF
v_call: TRBV9; cdr3_length: 14; d_call: -; j_call: TRBJ1-1; clone_size: -; cdr3_nt: TGTGCCAGCAGCGTAAAGGATTTGAACACTGAAGCTTTCTTT; cdr3_aa: CASSVKDLNTEAFF
v_call: TRBV27; cdr3_length: 18; d_call: -; j_call: TRBJ1-4; clone_size: -; cdr3_nt: TGTGCCAGCAGTTTCGGGACGGTTCAGGGAGCAACTAATGAAAAACTGTTTTTT; cdr3_aa: CASSFGTVQGATNEKLFF
v_call: TRBV28; cdr3_length: 13; d_call: TRBD1; j_call: TRBJ2-7; clone_size: -; cdr3_nt: TGTGCCAGCTCCGGGACAGGAGAATACGAGCAGTACTTC; cdr3_aa: CASSGTGEYEQYF
v_call: TRBV28; cdr3_length: 16; d_call: -; j_call: TRBJ2-1; clone_size: -; cdr3_nt: TGTGCCAGCAGCACCGGGCAGTTAAGCTCCTACAATGAGCAGTTCTTC; cdr3_aa: CASSTGQLSSYNEQFF
v_call: TRBV2; cdr3_length: 14; d_call: TRBD2; j_call: TRBJ2-1; clone_size: -; cdr3_nt: TGTGCCAGCAGTGACACTAGCGGGGCAAATGAGCAGTTCTTC; cdr3_aa: CASSDTSGANEQFF
v_call: TRBV11-2; cdr3_length: 15; d_call: -; j_call: TRBJ1-2; clone_size: -; cdr3_nt: TGTGCCAGCAGCTCAACGACAGGTCTGGACTATGGCTACACCTTC; cdr3_aa: CASSSTTGLDYGYTF
v_call: TRBV6-7; cdr3_length: 13; d_call: -; j_call: TRBJ2-7; clone_size: once; cdr3_nt: TGTGCCAGCAGGCCACGGGCCGCCTACGAGCAGTACTTC; cdr3_aa: CASRPRAAYEQYF
v_call: TRBV7-9; cdr3_length: 12; d_call: -; j_call: TRBJ1-1; clone_size: -; cdr3_nt: TGTGCCAGCAGCTCCAGGGAATTTGTAGCTTTCTTT; cdr3_aa: CASSSREFVAFF
v_call: TRBV2; cdr3_length: 15; d_call: -; j_call: TRBJ1-5; clone_size: -; cdr3_nt: TGTGCCAGCAGCACATTCTACGGCGGCAATCAGCCCCAGCATTTT; cdr3_aa: CASSTFYGGNQPQHF
v_call: TRBV5-4; cdr3_length: 14; d_call: -; j_call: TRBJ1-2; clone_size: -; cdr3_nt: TGTGCCAGCAGCTCCCGTACAGCTAACTATGGCTACACCTTC; cdr3_aa: CASSSRTANYGYTF
v_call: TRBV11-2; cdr3_length: 14; d_call: -; j_call: TRBJ2-3; clone_size: few; cdr3_nt: TGTGCCAGCAGCTTGACAGCTAGCACAGATACGCAGTATTTT; cdr3_aa: CASSLTASTDTQYF